The clone carrying this T cell receptor beta chain appeared many times. The antigen is unknown. RNA transcripts yielded amplified TCR beta CDR3 regions. TCR CDR3 regions were first amplified by RT-PCR with HTBI primers. MiXCR, applied by TCRdb to the multiplex PCR reads, yields one record per CDR3 protein. The data show about 360,000 distinct CDR3 sequences, roughly 13% seen once. The data derive from a study of T cells in Graves' hyperthyroidism and ophthalmopathy. General study points: A model built on 13 V-J features separated ophthalmopathy from stable hyperthyroidism.

Diagnoses were made from clinical symptoms, serum measures (thyroxine and TRAb), thyroid ultrasound and orbital computed tomography. After removal of 6 bases from V and 5 bases from J, the junction contained 6 bases not matched to a gene. In germline, CDR1 is MDHEN, CDR2 SYDVKM. CDR3 size: 13 residues. The chain joins TRBV28 to TRBJ2-5, with 7 nucleotides matching TRBD1. Sequenced sample: blood. This TCR was recovered from a woman aged 18-29 years with Graves' hyperthyroidism. CDR3 sequence: CASSRRQGETQYF. DNA for the CDR3: TGTGCCAGCAGCCGCCGACAGGGTGAGACCCAGTACTTC.